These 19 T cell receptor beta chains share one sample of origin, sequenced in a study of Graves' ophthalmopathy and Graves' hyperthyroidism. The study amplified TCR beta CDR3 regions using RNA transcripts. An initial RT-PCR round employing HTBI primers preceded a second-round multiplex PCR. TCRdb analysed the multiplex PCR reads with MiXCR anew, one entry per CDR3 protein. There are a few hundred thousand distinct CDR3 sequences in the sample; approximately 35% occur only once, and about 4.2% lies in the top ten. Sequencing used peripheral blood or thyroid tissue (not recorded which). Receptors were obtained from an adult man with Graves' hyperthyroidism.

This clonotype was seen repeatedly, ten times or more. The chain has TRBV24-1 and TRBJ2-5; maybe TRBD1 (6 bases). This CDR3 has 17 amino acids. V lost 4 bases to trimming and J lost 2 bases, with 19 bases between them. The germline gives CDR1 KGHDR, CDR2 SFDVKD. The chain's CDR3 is CATSEPSGPRGQETQYF. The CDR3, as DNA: TGTGCCACCAGTGAACCCTCCGGCCCCAGGGGACAAGAGACCCAGTACTTC.

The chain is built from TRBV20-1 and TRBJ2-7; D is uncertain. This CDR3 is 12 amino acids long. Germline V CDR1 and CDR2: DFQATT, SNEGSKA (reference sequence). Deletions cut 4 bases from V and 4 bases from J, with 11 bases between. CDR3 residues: CSANKDRYEQYF. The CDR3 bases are TGCAGTGCTAACAAGGACCGGTACGAGCAGTACTTC.

This CDR3 is CASSSPIYEQYF. DNA of the CDR3: TGTGCCAGCAGCTCGCCGATCTACGAGCAGTACTTC. The chain joins TRBV5-6 to TRBJ2-7; D is undetermined. CDR1 and CDR2 from the germline V gene are SGHDT and YYEEEE. Trimming left V 3 bases short and J 3 bases short, with 7 bases between. The CDR3 loop spans 12 amino acids.

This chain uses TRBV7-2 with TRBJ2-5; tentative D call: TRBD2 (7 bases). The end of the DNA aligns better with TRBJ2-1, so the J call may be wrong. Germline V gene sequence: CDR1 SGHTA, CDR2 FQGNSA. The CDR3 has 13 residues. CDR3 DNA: TGTGCCAGCAGCTTGGGGGGGGCCGATGAGCAGTTCTTC. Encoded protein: CASSLGGADEQFF.

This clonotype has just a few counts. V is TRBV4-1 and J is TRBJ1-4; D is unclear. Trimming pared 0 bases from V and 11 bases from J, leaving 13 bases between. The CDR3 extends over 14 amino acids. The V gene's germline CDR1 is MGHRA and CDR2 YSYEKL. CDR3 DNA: TGCGCCAGCAGCCAAGACCCCCAGGCCTTTAAACTGTTTTTT. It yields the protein CASSQDPQAFKLFF.

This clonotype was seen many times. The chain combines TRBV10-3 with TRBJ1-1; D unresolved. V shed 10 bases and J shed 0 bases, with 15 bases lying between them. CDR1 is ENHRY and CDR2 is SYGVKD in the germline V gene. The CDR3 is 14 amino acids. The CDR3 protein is CATTDGDLNTEAFF. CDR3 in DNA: TGTGCCACCACAGACGGAGACCTGAACACTGAAGCTTTCTTT.

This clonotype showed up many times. The CDR3 DNA is TGTGCCAGCAGCCAGAACAGGGCTGGGGCCAACGTCCTGACTTTC. This sequence encodes CASSQNRAGANVLTF. The chain carries TRBV7-9 and TRBJ2-6, with D possibly matching TRBD1 (6 bases). V was trimmed by 5 bases and J by 2 bases, leaving 10 bases between them. CDR3 length: 15 amino acids. Germline CDR1 and CDR2: SEHNR and FQNEAQ (reference sequence).

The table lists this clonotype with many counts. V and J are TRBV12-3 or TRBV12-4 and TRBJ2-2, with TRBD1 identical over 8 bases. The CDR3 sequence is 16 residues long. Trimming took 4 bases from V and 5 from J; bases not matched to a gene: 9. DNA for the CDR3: TGTGCCAGCAGTTCCGCTGGGACAGGCCGAACCGGGGAGCTGTTTTTT. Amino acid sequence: CASSSAGTGRTGELFF.

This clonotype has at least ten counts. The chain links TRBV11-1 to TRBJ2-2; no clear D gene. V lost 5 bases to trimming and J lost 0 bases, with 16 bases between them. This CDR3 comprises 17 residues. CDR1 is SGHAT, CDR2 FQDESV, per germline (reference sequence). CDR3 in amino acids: CASSPDTDFANTGELFF. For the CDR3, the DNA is TGTGCCAGCAGCCCTGACACAGACTTCGCGAACACCGGGGAGCTGTTTTTT.

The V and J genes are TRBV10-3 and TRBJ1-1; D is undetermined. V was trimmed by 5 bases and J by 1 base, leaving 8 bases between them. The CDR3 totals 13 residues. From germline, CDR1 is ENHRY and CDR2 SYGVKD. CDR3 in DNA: TGTGCCATCAGTTCCCGCCGGAACACTGAAGCTTTCTTT. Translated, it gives CAISSRRNTEAFF.

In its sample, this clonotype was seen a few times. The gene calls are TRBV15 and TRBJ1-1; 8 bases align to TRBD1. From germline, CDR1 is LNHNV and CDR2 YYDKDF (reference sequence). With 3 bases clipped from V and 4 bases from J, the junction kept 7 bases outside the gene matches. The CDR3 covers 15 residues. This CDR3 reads CATSSGQGRGTEAFF. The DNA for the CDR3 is TGTGCCACCAGCAGCGGACAGGGTAGAGGCACTGAAGCTTTCTTT.

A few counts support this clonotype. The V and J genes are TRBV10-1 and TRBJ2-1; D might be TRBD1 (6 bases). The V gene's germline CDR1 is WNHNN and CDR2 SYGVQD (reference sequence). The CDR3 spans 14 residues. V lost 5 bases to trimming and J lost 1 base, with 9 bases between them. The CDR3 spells CASSQGGSYNEQFF. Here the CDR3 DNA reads TGCGCCAGCAGTCAAGGGGGTTCCTACAATGAGCAGTTCTTC.

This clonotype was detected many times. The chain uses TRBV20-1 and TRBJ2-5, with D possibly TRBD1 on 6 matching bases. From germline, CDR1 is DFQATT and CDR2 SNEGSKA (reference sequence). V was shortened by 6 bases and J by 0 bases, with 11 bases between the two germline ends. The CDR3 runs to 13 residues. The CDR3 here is CSARGQHQETQYF. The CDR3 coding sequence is TGCAGTGCGCGCGGACAGCACCAAGAGACCCAGTACTTC.

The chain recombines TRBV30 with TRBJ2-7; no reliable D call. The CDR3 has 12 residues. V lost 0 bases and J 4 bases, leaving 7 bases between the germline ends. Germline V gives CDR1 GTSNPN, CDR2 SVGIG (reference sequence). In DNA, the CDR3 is TGTGCCTGGAGTGTACCCGGTTACGAGCAGTACTTC. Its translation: CAWSVPGYEQYF.

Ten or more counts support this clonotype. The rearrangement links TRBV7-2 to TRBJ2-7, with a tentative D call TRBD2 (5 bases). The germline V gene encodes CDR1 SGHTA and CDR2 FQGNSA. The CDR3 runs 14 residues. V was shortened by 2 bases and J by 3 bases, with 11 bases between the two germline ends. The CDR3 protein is CASSLTIRDYEQYF. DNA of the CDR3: TGTGCCAGCAGCTTAACTATCCGGGACTACGAGCAGTACTTC.

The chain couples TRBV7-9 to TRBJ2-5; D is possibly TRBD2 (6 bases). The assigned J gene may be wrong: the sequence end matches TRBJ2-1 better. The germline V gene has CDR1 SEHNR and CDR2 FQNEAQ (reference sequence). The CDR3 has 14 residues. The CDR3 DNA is TGTGCCAGCAGCTTAGCGGCGGGACGGAATGAGCAGTTCTTC. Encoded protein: CASSLAAGRNEQFF.

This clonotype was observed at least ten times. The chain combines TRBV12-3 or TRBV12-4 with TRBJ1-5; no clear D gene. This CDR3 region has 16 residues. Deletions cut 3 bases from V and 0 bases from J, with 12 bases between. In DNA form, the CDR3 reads TGTGCCAGCAGTTTCAGTGTGGGTAGTAGCAATCAGCCCCAGCATTTT. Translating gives CASSFSVGSSNQPQHF.

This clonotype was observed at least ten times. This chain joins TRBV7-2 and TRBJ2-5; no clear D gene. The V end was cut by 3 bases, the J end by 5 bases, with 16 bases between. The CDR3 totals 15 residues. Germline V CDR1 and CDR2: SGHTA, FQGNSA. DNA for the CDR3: TGTGCCAGCAGCTTCTCTAACTTGGTATCGGAGACCCAGTACTTC. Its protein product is CASSFSNLVSETQYF.

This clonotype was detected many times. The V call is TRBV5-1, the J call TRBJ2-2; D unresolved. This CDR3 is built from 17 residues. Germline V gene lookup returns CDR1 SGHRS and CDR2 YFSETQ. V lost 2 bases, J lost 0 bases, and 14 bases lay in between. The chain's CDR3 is CASSFRNPVANTGELFF. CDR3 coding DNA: TGCGCCAGCAGCTTTCGGAATCCTGTCGCGAACACCGGGGAGCTGTTTTTT. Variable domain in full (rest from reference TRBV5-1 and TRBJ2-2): KAGVTQTPRYLIKTRGQQVTLSCSPISGHRSVSWYQQTPGQGLQFLFEYFSETQRNKGNFPGRFSGRQFSNSRSEMNVSTLELGDSALYLCASSFRNPVANTGELFFGEGSRLTVL.